These T cell receptor beta chains were read from a single sample in a study of T cells after yellow fever vaccination. TCRdb re-called the 5' RACE reads through MiXCR, storing one row per CDR3 protein. The table has approximately 450,000 distinct CDR3 sequences, approximately 19% seen once. Sequencing was performed on PBMCs, taken before the yellow fever booster vaccination. Receptors were obtained from a man aged 18 to 30 who received the YFV17D yellow fever vaccine. CDR3s include the opening cysteine and the closing phenylalanine or tryptophan. Each record gives: V gene, D gene, clone size, J gene, CDR3 DNA, CDR3 protein. D genes are given only for firm matches. Part of the rows lack a size; the others show once, few, many or a class for expanded clones.

TRBV5-1	-	-	TRBJ2-3	TGCGCCAGCAGCTCCGGGGGCAAAGGAGATACGCAGTATTTT	CASSSGGKGDTQYF
TRBV6-1	-	-	TRBJ2-5	TGTGCCAGCAGCCAGGACGCTACGCGTGAGACCCAGTACTTC	CASSQDATRETQYF
TRBV6-1	-	-	TRBJ1-2	TGTGCCAGCAGTCAGGCTCGGGAATCAAACTATGGCTACACCTTC	CASSQARESNYGYTF
TRBV4-1	TRBD2	few	TRBJ2-3	TGCGCCAGCAGCCATCTAGCGGGGACCACAGATACGCAGTATTTT	CASSHLAGTTDTQYF
TRBV6-5	TRBD2	few	TRBJ2-7	TGTGCCAGCAGTTACTTCGCGGGGGGGAGTAGCTACGAGCAGTACTTC	CASSYFAGGSSYEQYF
TRBV12-5	-	-	TRBJ1-3	TGTGCTAGTGGTATAGAGGATGGAAACACCATATATTTT	CASGIEDGNTIYF
TRBV27	-	-	TRBJ1-4	TGTGCCAGCAGTTTAAATCAGGGGAATGAAAAACTGTTTTTT	CASSLNQGNEKLFF
TRBV4-3	-	-	TRBJ2-3	TGCGCCAGCAGCCAAGATCCTAGCGCGACAGATACGCAGTATTTT	CASSQDPSATDTQYF
TRBV24-1	-	few	TRBJ2-3	TGTGCCACCAGTGACCGGGACTCCATCACGTATACGCAGTATTTT	CATSDRDSITYTQYF
TRBV6-5	TRBD2	few	TRBJ2-1	TGTGCCAGCAGCCCCGCAATAGCGGGGGGTCACAATGAGCAGTTCTTC	CASSPAIAGGHNEQFF
TRBV5-4	-	-	TRBJ1-1	TGTGCCAGCAGCTCCGGGACCTCAGGGACTGAAGCTTTCTTT	CASSSGTSGTEAFF
TRBV11-2	-	-	TRBJ2-2	TGTGCCAGCAGCCCGCGGGGCAGAAACACCGGGGAGCTGTTTTTT	CASSPRGRNTGELFF
TRBV5-1	TRBD1	few	TRBJ2-1	TGCGCCAGCGGGAAACGAGGGGGCGATGAGCAGTTCTTC	CASGKRGGDEQFF
TRBV6-5	TRBD1	few	TRBJ1-6	TGTGCCAGCAGTAGGACAGGGGTGAATAATTCACCCCTCCACTTT	CASSRTGVNNSPLHF
TRBV3-1	TRBD2	-	TRBJ2-3	TGTGCCAGCAGCCTCCCAGGACTAGCGGGGGATGGAGATACGCAGTATTTT	CASSLPGLAGDGDTQYF
TRBV10-3	-	few	TRBJ1-6	TGTGCCATCAGGGGGGAAGGTACAGTATATTCACCCCTCCACTTT	CAIRGEGTVYSPLHF
TRBV28	-	few	TRBJ1-3	TGTGCCAGCCACGGGACGGACTCTGGAAACACCATATATTTT	CASHGTDSGNTIYF
TRBV7-2	TRBD2	-	TRBJ2-5	TGTGCCAGCAGCCTCACTAGCGGGGGGGCGACAGAGACCCAGTACTTC	CASSLTSGGATETQYF
TRBV7-6	-	-	TRBJ2-7	TGTGCCAGCAGCTTAGGGACAAACTCCTACGAGCAGTACTTC	CASSLGTNSYEQYF
TRBV4-1	-	few	TRBJ2-1	TGCGCCAGCAGCCAAGATTTGGCAGCCTACAATGAGCAGTTCTTC	CASSQDLAAYNEQFF
TRBV12-3/TRBV12-4	-	few	TRBJ1-2	TGTGCCAGCAGTTTAGACCCGGTTAACTATGGCTACACCTTC	CASSLDPVNYGYTF
TRBV7-3	-	few	TRBJ2-6	TGTGCCAGCAGCTTTGGTGGAATCTCTGGGGCCAACGTCCTGACTTTC	CASSFGGISGANVLTF
TRBV4-3	-	-	TRBJ2-5	TGCGCCAGCAGCCAACCCGGTGTGGGAGGGACCCAGTACTTC	CASSQPGVGGTQYF
TRBV25-1	-	-	TRBJ1-2	TGTGCCAGCGGAGGGGGGGCGAATGGCTACACCTTC	CASGGGANGYTF
TRBV27	-	few	TRBJ1-5	TGTGCCAGCAGTTCGTTCCTGGTAAGGAGCAATCAGCCCCAGCATTTT	CASSSFLVRSNQPQHF
TRBV7-8	-	-	TRBJ1-1	TGTGCCAGCAGCCGACAGGACCGAAACACTGAAGCTTTCTTT	CASSRQDRNTEAFF
TRBV6-2/TRBV6-3	-	-	TRBJ2-3	TGTGCCAGCAGAGCCTTCGGCACAGATACGCAGTATTTT	CASRAFGTDTQYF
TRBV20-1	-	many	TRBJ1-1	TGCAGTGCTAGGCCGATACCGGGACACCCCATGAACACTGAAGCTTTCTTT	CSARPIPGHPMNTEAFF
TRBV20-1	-	-	TRBJ2-2	TGCAGTGCTCGAGGGTACAGGGTTGATACCGGGGAGCTGTTTTTT	CSARGYRVDTGELFF
TRBV4-1	-	few	TRBJ2-3	TGCGCCAGCAGCCAAGTATATGATACGCAGTATTTT	CASSQVYDTQYF
TRBV9	TRBD1	few	TRBJ2-7	TGTGCCAGCAGCGTAGGACCGAGGGGGCACGAGCAGTACTTC	CASSVGPRGHEQYF
TRBV6-5	-	few	TRBJ1-1	TGTGCCAGCAGGGACCCTGGTAACACTGAAGCTTTCTTT	CASRDPGNTEAFF
TRBV2	TRBD2	-	TRBJ2-5	TGTGCCAGCACCCTCCGGACTAGCGGCCAAGAGACCCAGTACTTC	CASTLRTSGQETQYF
TRBV19	TRBD1	few	TRBJ1-5	TGTGCCAGTTCAGCGACAGGGTCGGGTGAACAGCCCCAGCATTTT	CASSATGSGEQPQHF
TRBV10-3	-	few	TRBJ1-3	TGTGCCATCAGGTTAGGCGACTCTGGAAACACCATATATTTT	CAIRLGDSGNTIYF
TRBV7-2	TRBD2	few	TRBJ2-2	TGTGCCAGCAGCTTAGCATTAGCGGGGTCCGGGGAGCTGTTTTTT	CASSLALAGSGELFF
TRBV7-2	TRBD1	many	TRBJ2-7	TGTGCCAGCAGAAAAACAGGGGGTGGGAGCTCCTACGAGCAGTACTTC	CASRKTGGGSSYEQYF
TRBV20-1	-	few	TRBJ2-5	TGCAGTGCTCCGCTAAGGGTGGGGGGAGAGACCCAGTACTTC	CSAPLRVGGETQYF
TRBV28	-	few	TRBJ1-2	TGTGCCAGCAGCCCGACACGACAGCCGACCTATGGCTACACCTTC	CASSPTRQPTYGYTF
TRBV20-1	-	-	TRBJ2-5	TGCAGTGCTCGAATGATCCGGGACAAGGAGAGAGAGACCCAGTACTTC	CSARMIRDKERETQYF
TRBV20-1	-	-	TRBJ2-7	TGCAGTGCTAGTTACCCAAGGGGGTACGAGCAGTACTTC	CSASYPRGYEQYF
TRBV6-6	TRBD1	few	TRBJ2-7	TGTGCCAGCAGCCCAGACAGGGCCAACTTCGTATACGAGCAGTACTTC	CASSPDRANFVYEQYF
TRBV4-1	-	few	TRBJ2-2	TGCGCCAGCAGAACTGGGGTCCGCTCGAACACCGGGGAGCTGTTTTTT	CASRTGVRSNTGELFF
TRBV7-9	-	few	TRBJ2-7	TGTGCCAGCAGCCGGGACACCTACGAGCAGTACTTC	CASSRDTYEQYF
TRBV4-3	-	few	TRBJ1-1	TGCGCCAGCAGCCAAGATAGCAAGGGAGCGAACACTGAAGCTTTCTTT	CASSQDSKGANTEAFF
TRBV7-8	-	few	TRBJ1-1	TGTGCCAGCAGCCCCGTAGGAGGATATTATAACACTGAAGCTTTCTTT	CASSPVGGYYNTEAFF
TRBV7-2	-	many	TRBJ2-2	TGTGCCAGCAGCCCCCCCCTTCGATTCTACACCGGGGAGCTGTTTTTT	CASSPPLRFYTGELFF
TRBV7-9	TRBD1	-	TRBJ2-2	TGTGCCAGCAGCGGGATCCGCGGACAGGGGAACACCGGGGAGCTGTTTTTT	CASSGIRGQGNTGELFF
TRBV24-1	TRBD2	-	TRBJ2-2	TGTGCCACCAGTGATTCTAGCGGGGGGTCCACCGGGGAGCTGTTTTTT	CATSDSSGGSTGELFF
TRBV24-1	-	-	TRBJ2-3	TGTGCCACCGGGGCTAATGGACCGACAGATACGCAGTATTTT	CATGANGPTDTQYF
TRBV7-2	-	few	TRBJ1-3	TGTGCCAGCAGCTTAGCGACTGGAAACACCATATATTTT	CASSLATGNTIYF
TRBV7-6	TRBD2	few	TRBJ2-7	TGTGCCAGCAGCTCGGGGGGGCGAGCTCGGGGCGAGCAGTACTTC	CASSSGGRARGEQYF
TRBV29-1	-	-	TRBJ2-3	TGCAGCGTTGAATCGGGTTTTACGCAGTATTTT	CSVESGFTQYF
TRBV19	-	few	TRBJ1-4	TGTGCCAGTAGCGGAATGGGAGAGGAAAAACTGTTTTTT	CASSGMGEEKLFF